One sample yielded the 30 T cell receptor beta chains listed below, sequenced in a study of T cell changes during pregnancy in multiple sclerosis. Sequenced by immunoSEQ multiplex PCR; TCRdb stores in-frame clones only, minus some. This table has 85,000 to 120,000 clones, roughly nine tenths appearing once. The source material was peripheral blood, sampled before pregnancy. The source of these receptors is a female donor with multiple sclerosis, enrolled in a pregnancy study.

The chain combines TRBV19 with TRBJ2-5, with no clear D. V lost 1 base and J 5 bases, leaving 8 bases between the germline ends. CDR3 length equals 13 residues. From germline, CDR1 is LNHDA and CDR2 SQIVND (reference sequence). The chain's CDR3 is CASSIVEWETQYF. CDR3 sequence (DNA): TGTGCCAGTAGTATAGTCGAGTGGGAGACCCAGTACTTC.

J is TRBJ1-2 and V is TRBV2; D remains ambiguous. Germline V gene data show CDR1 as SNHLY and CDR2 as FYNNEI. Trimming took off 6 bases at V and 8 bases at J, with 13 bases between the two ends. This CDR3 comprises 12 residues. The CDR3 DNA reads TGTGCCAGCAGGACCCCCGGGTTGGGCTACACCTTC. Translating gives CASRTPGLGYTF.

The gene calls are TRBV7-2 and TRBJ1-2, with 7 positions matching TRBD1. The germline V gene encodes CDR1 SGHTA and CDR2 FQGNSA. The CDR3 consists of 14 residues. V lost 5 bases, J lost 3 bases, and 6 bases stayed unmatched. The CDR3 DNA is TGTGCCAGCAGCGGGGGCAGGGGGGACTATGGCTACACCTTC. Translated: CASSGGRGDYGYTF.

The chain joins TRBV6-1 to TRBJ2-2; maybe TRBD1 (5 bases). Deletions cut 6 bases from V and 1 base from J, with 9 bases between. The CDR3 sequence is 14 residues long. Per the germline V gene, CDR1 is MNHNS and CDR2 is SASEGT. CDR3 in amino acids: CASRGHLNTGELFF. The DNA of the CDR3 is TGTGCCAGCAGGGGGCATCTGAACACCGGGGAGCTGTTTTTT.

CDR3 sequence: CASSQVSYTGELFF. DNA for the CDR3: TGCGCCAGCAGCCAAGTCAGTTACACCGGGGAGCTGTTTTTT. This chain connects TRBV4-3 to TRBJ2-2, with D unresolved. V shed 1 base and J shed 3 bases, with 6 bases lying between them. The germline gives CDR1 LGHNA, CDR2 YSLEER. This CDR3 contains 14 residues.

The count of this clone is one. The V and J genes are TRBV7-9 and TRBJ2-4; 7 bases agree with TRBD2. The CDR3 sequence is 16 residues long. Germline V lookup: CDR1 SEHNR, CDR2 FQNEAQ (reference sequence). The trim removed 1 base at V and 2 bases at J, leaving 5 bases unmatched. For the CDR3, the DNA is TGTGCCAGCAGCTTAGATGAGCGGGGAACCAAAAACATTCAGTACTTC. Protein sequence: CASSLDERGTKNIQYF. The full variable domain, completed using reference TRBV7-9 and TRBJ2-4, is DTGVSQNPRHKITKRGQNVTFRCDPISEHNRLYWYRQTLGQGPEFLTYFQNEAQLEKSRLLSDRFSAERPKGSFSTLEIQRTEQGDSAMYLCASSLDERGTKNIQYFGAGTRLSVL.

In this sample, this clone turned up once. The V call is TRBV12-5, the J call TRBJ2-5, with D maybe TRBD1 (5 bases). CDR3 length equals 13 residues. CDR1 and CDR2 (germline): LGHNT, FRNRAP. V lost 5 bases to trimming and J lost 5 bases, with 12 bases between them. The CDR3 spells CASGPGSGETQYF. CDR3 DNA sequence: TGTGCTAGTGGTCCAGGGTCTGGGGAGACCCAGTACTTC.

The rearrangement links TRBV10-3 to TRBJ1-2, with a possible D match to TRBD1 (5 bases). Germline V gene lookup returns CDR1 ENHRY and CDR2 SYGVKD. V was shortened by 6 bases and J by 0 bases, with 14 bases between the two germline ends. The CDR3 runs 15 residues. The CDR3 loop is CAISEGPRANYGYTF. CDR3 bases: TGTGCCATCAGCGAGGGGCCCAGGGCTAACTATGGCTACACCTTC.

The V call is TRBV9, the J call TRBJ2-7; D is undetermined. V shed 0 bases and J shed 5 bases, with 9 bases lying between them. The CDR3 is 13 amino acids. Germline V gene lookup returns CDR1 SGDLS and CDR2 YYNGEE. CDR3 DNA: TGTGCCAGCAGCGTAGCGGAGTTCCACGAGCAGTACTTC. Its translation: CASSVAEFHEQYF.

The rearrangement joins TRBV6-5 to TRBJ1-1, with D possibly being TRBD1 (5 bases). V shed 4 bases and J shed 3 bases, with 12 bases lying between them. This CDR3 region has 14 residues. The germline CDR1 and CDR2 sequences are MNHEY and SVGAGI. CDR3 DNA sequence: TGTGCCAGCAGTTTGGGGGGGTGGGACACTGAAGCTTTCTTT. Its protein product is CASSLGGWDTEAFF.

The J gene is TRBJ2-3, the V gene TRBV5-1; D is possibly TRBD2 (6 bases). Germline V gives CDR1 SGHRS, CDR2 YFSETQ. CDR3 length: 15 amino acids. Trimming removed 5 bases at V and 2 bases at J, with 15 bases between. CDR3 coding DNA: TGCGCCAGCAGTAGGTCCGGGACTGACACAGATACGCAGTATTTT. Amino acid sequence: CASSRSGTDTDTQYF.

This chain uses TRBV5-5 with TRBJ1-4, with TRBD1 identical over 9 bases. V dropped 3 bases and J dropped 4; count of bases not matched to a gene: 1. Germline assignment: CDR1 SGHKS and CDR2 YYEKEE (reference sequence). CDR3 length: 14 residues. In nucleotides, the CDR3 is TGTGCCAGCAGCTCGGGACAGGGTAATGAAAAACTGTTTTTT. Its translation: CASSSGQGNEKLFF.

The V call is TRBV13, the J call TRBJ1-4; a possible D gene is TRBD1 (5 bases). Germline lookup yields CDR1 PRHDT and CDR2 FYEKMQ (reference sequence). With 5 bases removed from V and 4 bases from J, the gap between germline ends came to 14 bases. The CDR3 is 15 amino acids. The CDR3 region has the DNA TGTGCCAGCAGCCCCCGGGGGGAGGATAATGAAAAACTGTTTTTT. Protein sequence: CASSPRGEDNEKLFF.

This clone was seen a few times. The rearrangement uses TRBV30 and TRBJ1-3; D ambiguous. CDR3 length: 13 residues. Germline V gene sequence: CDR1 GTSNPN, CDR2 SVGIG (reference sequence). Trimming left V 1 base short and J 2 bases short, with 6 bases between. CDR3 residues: CAWSATTGNTIYF. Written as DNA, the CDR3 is TGTGCCTGGAGTGCGACTACTGGAAACACCATATATTTT.

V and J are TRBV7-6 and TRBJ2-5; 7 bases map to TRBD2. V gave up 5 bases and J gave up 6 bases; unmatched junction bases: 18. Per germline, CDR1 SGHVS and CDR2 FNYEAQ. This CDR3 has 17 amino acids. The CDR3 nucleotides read TGTGCCAGCAGCCCCCTCGTTAGGCGCGGGAGTAGTAAGACCCAGTACTTC. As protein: CASSPLVRRGSSKTQYF.

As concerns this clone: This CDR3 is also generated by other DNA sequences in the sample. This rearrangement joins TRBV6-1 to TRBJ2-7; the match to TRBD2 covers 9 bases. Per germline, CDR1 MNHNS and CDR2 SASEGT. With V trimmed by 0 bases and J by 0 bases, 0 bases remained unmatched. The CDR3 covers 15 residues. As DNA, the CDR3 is TGTGCCAGCAGTGAAGCTAGCGGGGGCTCCTACGAGCAGTACTTC. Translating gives CASSEASGGSYEQYF.

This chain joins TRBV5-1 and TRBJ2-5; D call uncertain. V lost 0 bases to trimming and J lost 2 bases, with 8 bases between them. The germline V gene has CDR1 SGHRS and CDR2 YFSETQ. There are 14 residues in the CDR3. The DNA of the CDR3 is TGCGCCAGCAGCTTGGCAGGAAAACAAGAGACCCAGTACTTC. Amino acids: CASSLAGKQETQYF.

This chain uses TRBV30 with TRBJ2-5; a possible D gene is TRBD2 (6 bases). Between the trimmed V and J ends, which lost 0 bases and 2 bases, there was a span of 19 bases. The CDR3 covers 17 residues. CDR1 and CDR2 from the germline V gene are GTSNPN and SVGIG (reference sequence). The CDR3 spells CAWSVGPAGLKQETQYF. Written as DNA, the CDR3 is TGTGCCTGGAGTGTAGGTCCAGCGGGCCTCAAGCAAGAGACCCAGTACTTC.

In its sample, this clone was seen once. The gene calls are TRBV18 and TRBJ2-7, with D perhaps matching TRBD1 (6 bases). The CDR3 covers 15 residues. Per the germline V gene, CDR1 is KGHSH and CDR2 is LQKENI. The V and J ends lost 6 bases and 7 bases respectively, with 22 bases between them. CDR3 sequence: CASSQGLDRLEEQYF. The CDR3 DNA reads TGTGCCAGCTCCCAGGGGCTAGATCGTTTGGAAGAGCAGTACTTC.

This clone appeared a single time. The CDR3 sequence is CASSESQGTNYGYTF. The CDR3 DNA reads as TGCGCCAGCAGTGAGTCTCAGGGCACTAACTATGGCTACACCTTC. J is TRBJ1-2 and V is TRBV10-1; maybe TRBD1 (5 bases). V was trimmed by 0 bases and J by 0 bases, leaving 8 bases between them. From germline, CDR1 is WNHNN and CDR2 SYGVQD (reference sequence). The CDR3 spans 15 residues.

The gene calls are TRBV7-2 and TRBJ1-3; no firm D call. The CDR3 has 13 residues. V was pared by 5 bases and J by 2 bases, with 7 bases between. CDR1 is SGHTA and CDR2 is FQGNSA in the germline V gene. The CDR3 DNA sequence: TGTGCCAGCAGCACCGGGACTGGAAACACCATATATTTT. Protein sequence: CASSTGTGNTIYF.

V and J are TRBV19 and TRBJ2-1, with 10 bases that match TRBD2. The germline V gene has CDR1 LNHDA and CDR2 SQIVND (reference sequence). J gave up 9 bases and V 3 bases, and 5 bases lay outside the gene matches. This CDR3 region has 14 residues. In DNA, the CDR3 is TGTGCCAGTAGTATCAGTGCTAGCGGGAGTGAGCAGTTCTTC. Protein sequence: CASSISASGSEQFF.

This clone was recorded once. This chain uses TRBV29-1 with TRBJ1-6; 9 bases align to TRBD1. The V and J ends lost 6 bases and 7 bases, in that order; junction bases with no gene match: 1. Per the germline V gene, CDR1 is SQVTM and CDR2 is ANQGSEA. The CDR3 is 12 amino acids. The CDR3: CSVGTGNSPLHF. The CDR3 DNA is TGCAGCGTGGGGACAGGGAATTCACCCCTCCACTTT.

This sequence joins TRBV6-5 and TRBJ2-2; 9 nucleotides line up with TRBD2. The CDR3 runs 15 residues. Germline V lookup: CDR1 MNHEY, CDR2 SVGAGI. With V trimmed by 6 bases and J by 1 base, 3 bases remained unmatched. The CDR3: CASSLSGGNTGELFF. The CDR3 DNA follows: TGTGCCAGCAGCCTTAGCGGGGGGAACACCGGGGAGCTGTTTTTT.

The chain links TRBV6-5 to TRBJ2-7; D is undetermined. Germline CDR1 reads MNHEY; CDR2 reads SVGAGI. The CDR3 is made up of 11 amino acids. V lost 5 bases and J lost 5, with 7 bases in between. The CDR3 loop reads CASSNINEQYF. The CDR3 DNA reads TGTGCCAGCAGTAACATCAACGAGCAGTACTTC.

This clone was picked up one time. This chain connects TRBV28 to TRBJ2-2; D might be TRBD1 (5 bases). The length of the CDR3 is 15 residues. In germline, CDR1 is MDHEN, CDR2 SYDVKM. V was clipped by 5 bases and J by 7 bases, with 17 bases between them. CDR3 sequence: CASSPRDRFGGELFF. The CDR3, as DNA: TGTGCCAGCAGTCCTCGTGACAGATTCGGCGGGGAGCTGTTTTTT.

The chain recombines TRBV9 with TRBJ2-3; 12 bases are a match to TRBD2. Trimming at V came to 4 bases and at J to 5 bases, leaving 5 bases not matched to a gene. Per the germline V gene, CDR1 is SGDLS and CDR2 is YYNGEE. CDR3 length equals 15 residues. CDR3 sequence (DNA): TGTGCCAGCAGCCTCCTAGCGGGGGGGGGAGATACGCAGTATTTT. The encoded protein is CASSLLAGGGDTQYF.

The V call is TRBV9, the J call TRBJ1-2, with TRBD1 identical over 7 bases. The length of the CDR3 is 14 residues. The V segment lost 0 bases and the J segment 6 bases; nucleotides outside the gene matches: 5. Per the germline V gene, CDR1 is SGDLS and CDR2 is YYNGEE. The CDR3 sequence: CASSVAGGQNGYTF. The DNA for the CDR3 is TGTGCCAGCAGCGTAGCCGGGGGACAGAATGGCTACACCTTC.

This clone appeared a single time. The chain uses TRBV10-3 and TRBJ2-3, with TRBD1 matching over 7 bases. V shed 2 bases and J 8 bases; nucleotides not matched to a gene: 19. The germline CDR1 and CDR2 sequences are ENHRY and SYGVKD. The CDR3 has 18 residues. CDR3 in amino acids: CAISEVYLRQGEVSTQYF. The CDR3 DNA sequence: TGTGCCATCAGTGAGGTTTATCTTCGGCAGGGGGAAGTCAGTACGCAGTATTTT.

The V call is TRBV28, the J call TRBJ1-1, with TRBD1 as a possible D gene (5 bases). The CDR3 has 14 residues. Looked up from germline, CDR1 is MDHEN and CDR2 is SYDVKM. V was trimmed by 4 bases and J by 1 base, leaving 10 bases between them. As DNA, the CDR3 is TGTGCCAGCAGTTATGACAGCCGGAACACTGAAGCTTTCTTT. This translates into CASSYDSRNTEAFF.